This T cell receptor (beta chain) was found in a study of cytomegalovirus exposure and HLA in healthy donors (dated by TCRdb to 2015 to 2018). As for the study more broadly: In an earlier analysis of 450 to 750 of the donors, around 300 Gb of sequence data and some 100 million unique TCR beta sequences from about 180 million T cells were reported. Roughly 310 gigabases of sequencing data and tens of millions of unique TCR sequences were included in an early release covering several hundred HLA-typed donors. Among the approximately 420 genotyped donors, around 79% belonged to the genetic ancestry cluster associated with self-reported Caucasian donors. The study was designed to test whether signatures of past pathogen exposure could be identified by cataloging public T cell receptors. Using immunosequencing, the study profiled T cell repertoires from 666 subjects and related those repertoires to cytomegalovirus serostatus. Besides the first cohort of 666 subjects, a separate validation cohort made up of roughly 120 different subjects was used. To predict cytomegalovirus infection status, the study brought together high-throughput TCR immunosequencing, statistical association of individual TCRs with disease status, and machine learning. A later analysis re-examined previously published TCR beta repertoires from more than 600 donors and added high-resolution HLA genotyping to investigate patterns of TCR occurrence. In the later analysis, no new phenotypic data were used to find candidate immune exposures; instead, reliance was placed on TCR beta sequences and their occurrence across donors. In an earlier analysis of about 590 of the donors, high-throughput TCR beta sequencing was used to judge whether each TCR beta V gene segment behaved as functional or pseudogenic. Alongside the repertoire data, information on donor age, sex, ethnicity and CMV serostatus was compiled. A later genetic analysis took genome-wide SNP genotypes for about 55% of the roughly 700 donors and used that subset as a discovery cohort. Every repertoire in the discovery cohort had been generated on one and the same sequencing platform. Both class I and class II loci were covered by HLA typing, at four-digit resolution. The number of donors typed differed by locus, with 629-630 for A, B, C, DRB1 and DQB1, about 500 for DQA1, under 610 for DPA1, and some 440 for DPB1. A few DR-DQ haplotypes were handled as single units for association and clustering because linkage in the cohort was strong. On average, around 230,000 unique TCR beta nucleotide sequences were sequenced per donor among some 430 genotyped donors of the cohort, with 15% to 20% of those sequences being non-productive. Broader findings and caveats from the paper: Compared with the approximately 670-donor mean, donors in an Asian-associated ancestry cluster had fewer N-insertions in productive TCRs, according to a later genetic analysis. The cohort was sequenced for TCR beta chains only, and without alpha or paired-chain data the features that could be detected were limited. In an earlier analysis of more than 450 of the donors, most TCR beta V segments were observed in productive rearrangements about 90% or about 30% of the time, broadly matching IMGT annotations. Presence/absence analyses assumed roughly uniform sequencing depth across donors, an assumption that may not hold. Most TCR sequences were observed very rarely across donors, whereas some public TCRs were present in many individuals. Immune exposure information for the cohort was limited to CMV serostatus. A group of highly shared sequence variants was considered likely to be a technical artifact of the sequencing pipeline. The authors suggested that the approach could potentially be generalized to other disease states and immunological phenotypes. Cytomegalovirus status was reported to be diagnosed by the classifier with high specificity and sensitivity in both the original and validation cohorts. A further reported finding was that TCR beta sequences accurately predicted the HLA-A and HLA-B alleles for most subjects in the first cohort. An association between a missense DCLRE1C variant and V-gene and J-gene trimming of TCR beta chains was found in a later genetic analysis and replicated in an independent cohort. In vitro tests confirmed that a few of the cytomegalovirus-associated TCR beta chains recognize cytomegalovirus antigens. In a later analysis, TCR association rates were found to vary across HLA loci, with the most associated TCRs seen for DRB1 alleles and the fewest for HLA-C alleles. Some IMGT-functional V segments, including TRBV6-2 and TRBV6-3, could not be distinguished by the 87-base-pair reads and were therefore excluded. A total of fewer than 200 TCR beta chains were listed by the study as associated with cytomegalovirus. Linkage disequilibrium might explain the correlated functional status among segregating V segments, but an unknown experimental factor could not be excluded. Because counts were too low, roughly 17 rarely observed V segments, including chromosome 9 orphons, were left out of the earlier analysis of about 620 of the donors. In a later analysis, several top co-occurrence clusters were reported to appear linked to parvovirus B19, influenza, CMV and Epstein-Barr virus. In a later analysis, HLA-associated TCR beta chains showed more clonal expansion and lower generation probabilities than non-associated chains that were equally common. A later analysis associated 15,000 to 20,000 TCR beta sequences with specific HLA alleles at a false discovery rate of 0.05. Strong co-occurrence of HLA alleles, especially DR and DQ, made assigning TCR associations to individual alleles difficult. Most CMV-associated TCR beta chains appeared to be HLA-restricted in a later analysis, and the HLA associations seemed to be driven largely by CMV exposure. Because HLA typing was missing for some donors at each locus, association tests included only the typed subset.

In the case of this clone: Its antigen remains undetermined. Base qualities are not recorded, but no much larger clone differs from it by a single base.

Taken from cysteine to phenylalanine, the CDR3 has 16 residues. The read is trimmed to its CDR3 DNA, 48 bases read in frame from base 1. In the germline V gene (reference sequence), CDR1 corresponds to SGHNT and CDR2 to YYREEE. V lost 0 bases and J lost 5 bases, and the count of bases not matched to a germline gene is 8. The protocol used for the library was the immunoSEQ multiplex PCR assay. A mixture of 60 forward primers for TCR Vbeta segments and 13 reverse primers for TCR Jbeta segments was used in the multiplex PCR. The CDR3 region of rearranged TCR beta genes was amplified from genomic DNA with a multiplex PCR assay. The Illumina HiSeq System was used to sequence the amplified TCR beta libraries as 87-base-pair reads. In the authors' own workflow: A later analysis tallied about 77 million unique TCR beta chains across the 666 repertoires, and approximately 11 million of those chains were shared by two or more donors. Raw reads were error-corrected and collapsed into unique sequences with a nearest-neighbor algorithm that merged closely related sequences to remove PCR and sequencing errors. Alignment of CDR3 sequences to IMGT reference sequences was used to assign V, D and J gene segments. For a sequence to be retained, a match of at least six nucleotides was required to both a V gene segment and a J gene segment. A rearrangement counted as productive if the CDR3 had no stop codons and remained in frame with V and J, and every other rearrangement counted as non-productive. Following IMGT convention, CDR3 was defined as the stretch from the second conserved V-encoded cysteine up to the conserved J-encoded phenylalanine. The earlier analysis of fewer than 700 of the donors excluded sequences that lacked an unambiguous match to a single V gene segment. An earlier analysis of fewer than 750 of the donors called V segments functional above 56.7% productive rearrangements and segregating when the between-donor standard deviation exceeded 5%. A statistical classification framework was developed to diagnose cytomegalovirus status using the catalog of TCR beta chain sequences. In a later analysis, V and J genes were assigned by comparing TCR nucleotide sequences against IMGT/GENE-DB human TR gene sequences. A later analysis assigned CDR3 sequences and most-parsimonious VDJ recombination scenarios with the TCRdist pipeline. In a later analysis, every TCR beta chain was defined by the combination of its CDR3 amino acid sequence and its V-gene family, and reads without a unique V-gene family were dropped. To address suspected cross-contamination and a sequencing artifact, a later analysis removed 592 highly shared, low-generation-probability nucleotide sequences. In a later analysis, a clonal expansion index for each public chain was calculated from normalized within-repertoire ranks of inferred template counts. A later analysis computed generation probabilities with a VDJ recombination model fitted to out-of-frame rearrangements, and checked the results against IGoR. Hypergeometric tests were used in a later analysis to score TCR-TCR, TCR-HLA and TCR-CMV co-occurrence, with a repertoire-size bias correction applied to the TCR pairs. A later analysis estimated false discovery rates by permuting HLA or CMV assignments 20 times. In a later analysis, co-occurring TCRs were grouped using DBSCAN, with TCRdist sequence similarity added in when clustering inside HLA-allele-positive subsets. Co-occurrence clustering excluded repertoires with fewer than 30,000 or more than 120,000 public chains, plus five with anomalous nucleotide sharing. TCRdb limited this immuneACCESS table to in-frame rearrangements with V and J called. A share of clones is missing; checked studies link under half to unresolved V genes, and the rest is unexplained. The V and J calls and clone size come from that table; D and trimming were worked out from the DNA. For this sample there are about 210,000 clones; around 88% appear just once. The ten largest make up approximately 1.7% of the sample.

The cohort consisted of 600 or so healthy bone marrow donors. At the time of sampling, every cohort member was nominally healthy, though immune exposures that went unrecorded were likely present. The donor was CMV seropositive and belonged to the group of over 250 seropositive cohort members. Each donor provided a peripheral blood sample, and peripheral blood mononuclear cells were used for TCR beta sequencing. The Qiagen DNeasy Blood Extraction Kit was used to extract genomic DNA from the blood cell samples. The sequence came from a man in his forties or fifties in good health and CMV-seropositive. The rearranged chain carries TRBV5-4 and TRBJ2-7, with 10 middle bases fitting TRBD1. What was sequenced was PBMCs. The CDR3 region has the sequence CASSLARGQGSDEQYF. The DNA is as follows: TGTGCCAGCAGCTTGGCCAGGGGACAGGGGTCCGACGAGCAGTACTTC.